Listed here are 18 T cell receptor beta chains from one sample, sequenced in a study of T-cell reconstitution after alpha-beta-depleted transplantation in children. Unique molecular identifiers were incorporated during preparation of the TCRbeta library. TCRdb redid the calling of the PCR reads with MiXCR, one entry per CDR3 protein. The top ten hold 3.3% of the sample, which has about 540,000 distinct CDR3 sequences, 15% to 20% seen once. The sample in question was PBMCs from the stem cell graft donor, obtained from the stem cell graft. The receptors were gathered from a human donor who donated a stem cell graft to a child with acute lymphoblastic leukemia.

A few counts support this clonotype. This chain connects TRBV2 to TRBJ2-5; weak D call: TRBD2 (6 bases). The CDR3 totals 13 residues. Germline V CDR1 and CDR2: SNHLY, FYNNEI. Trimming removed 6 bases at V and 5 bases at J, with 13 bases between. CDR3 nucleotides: TGTGCCAGCAGGGAGACTAGTAGGGAGACCCAGTACTTC. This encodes CASRETSRETQYF.

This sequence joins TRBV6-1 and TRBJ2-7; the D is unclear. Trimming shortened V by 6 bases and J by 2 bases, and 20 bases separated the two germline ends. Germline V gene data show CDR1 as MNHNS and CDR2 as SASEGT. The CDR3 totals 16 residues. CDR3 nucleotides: TGTGCCAGCAGCCTAAATGTCCGCCTAATCCCCTACGAGCAGTACTTC. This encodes CASSLNVRLIPYEQYF.

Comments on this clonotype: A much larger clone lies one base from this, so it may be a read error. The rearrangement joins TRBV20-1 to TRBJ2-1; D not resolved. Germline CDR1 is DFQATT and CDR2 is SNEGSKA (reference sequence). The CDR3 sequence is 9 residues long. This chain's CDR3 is CSVPDEQFF. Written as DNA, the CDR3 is TGCAGCGTTCCGGATGAGCAGTTCTTC.

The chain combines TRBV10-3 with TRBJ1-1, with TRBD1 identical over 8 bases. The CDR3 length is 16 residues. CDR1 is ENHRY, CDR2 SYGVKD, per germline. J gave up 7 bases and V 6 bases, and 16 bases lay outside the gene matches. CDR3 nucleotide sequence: TGTGCCATCAGCCTCACGACTAAGGACAGGGCAATTGAAGCTTTCTTT. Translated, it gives CAISLTTKDRAIEAFF.

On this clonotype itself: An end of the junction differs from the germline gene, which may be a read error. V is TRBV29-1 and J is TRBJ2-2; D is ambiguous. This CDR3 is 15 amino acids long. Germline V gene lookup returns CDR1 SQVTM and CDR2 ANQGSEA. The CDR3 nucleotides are TGCAGCGCTAAGGCCCTGGGATCGAACACCGTGGAGCTGTTTTTT. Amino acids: CSAKALGSNTVELFF.

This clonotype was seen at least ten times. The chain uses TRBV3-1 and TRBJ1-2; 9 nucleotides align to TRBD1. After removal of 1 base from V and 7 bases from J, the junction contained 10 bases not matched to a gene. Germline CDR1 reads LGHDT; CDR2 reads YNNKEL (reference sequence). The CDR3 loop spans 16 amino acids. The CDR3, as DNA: TGTGCCAGCAGCCAAGCCTTTGGACAGGGGCCCGCTGGCTACACCTTC. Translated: CASSQAFGQGPAGYTF.

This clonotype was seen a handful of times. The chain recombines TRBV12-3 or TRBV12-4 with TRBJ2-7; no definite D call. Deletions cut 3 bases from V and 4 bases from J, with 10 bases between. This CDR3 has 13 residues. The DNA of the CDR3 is TGTGCCAGCAGTTTCGGCAGAAGATACGAGCAGTACTTC. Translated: CASSFGRRYEQYF.

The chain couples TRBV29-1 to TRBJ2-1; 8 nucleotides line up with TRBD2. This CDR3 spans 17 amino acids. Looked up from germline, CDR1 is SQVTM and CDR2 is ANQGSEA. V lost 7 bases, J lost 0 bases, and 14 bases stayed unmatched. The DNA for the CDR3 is TGCAGCGCTGCTCGGGGGGGACCGCTACTCTCCTACAATGAGCAGTTCTTC. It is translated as CSAARGGPLLSYNEQFF.

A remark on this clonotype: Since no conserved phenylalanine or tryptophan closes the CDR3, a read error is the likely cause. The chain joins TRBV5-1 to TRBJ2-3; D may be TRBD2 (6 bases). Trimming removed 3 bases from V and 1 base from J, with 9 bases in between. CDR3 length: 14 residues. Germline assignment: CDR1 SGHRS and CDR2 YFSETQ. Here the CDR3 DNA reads TGCGCCAGCAGCTCGTCTAGCGGCACAGATACGCAGTATTCT. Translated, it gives CASSSSSGTDTQYS.

The CDR3 nucleotides read TGCAGCGTCGGACAGGCCGCCTACAATGAGCAGTTCTTC. Amino acid sequence: CSVGQAAYNEQFF. This chain connects TRBV29-1 to TRBJ2-1; 7 bases are a match to TRBD1. Germline loops: CDR1 SQVTM, CDR2 ANQGSEA. This CDR3 contains 13 residues. V trimming: 6 bases; J trimming: 2 bases; junction bases outside the gene matches: 4.

The CDR3 sequence: CASSLNLKNIQYF. CDR3 sequence (DNA): TGTGCCAGCAGCTTAAACCTCAAAAACATTCAGTACTTC. The gene calls are TRBV7-7 and TRBJ2-4; D is undetermined. Deletions cut 2 bases from V and 3 bases from J, with 5 bases between. Per the germline V gene, CDR1 is SSHAT and CDR2 is FNYEAQ (reference sequence). CDR3 length: 13 residues.

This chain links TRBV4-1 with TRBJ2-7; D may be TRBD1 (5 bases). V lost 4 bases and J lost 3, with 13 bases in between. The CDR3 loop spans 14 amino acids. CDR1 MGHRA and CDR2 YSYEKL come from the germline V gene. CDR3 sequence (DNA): TGCGCCAGCAGCCTAGGGGTAAACAACTACGAGCAGTACTTC. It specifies CASSLGVNNYEQYF.

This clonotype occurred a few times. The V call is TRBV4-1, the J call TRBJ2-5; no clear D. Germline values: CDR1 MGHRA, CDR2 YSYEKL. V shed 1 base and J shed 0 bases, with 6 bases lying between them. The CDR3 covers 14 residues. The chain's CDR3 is CASSQGRYQETQYF. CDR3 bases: TGCGCCAGCAGCCAAGGACGGTACCAAGAGACCCAGTACTTC.

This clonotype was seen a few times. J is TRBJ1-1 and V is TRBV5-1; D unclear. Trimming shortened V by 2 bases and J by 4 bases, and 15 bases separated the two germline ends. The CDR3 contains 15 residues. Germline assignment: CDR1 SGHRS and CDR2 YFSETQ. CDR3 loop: CASSFAAQGSTEAFF. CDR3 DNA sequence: TGCGCCAGCAGCTTTGCGGCTCAAGGATCCACTGAAGCTTTCTTT.

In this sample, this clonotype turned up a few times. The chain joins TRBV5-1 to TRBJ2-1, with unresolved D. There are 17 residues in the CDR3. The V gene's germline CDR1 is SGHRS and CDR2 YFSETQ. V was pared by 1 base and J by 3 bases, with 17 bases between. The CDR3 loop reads CASSLLATLGIYNEQFF. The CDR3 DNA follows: TGCGCCAGCAGCTTGTTGGCGACTTTAGGGATCTACAATGAGCAGTTCTTC.

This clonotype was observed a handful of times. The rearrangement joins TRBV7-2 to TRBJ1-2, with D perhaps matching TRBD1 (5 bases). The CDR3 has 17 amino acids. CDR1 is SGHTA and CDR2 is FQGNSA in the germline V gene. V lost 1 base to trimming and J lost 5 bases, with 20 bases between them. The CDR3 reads CASSLVHRAGRKYGYTF. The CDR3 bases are TGTGCCAGCAGCTTAGTGCACCGGGCAGGGCGGAAATATGGCTACACCTTC.

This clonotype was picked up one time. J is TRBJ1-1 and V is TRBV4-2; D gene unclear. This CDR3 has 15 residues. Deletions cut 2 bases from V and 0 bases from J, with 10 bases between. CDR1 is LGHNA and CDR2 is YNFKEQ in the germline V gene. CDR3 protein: CASSQIGGMNTEAFF. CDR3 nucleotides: TGTGCCAGCAGCCAAATCGGAGGGATGAACACTGAAGCTTTCTTT.

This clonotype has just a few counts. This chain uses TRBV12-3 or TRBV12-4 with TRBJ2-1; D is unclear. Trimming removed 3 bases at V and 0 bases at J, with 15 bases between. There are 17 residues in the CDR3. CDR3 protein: CASSFPGLWASYNEQFF. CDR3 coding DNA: TGTGCCAGCAGTTTCCCGGGTCTCTGGGCCTCCTACAATGAGCAGTTCTTC.